These 2 T cell receptor beta chains came from one sample sequenced in a study of patients and donors after allogeneic stem cell transplantation. TCRdb reprocessed the RT-PCR reads with MiXCR, giving one entry per CDR3 protein. In the table there are some 880,000 distinct CDR3 sequences, more than 15% of which are singletons. Material for sequencing was blood, either unsorted or a sorted T cell fraction (not recorded which). Receptors were obtained from a human donor who was either an allogeneic HSCT recipient or a stem cell or donor lymphocyte infusion donor (not recorded which). It is not recorded whose cells these are; they may come from a transplant donor.

The chain joins TRBV9 to TRBJ2-4, with 10 positions matching TRBD2. CDR3 size: 19 residues. Germline loops: CDR1 SGDLS, CDR2 YYNGEE. V lost 0 bases and J lost 1; bases outside the gene matches: 10. DNA for the CDR3: TGTGCCAGCAGCGTAGGGGTAGCGGGGGGCCCAGTTGCCAAAAACATTCAGTACTTC. This encodes CASSVGVAGGPVAKNIQYF.

Remarks on this clonotype: A read error may be the cause here, since a much bigger clone is one base away. Given the absence of the conserved phenylalanine or tryptophan at the CDR3 end, a read error is likely. J is TRBJ1-3 and V is TRBV29-1, with D possibly being TRBD1 (5 bases). Trimming stripped 7 bases from V and 4 bases from J, with 14 bases between. In germline, CDR1 is SQVTM, CDR2 ANQGSEA. The CDR3 extends over 13 amino acids. The CDR3 loop reads CSAYMGDGNTIYL. The CDR3 coding sequence is TGCAGCGCTTACATGGGGGACGGAAACACCATATATCTT.